This TCR beta chain was identified during a study of blood T cell repertoires in COVID-19. Study details: Samples representing acute and convalescent COVID-19 were sourced from the United States, Italy and Spain. Sample material is recorded as cDNA or gDNA derived from T cells, B-cell-depleted T cells, or PBMCs.

V lost 4 bases, J lost 6 bases, and 14 bases stayed unmatched. The CDR3 is 17 amino acids. Germline lookup yields CDR1 SGHRS and CDR2 YFSETQ. It was during active infection that Seattle patients were enrolled and then longitudinally followed. Study processing details: By means of reference gene primer amplification, nucleated cell counts were estimated. Profiled with immunoSEQ multiplex PCR; TCRdb holds only in-frame clones, not every one. V, J and clone size were drawn from that table, and D and trimming were deduced from the DNA. The sample includes approximately 460,000 clones, roughly nine tenths of them seen just once.

This clonotype was sampled from a man aged 18 to 30 with COVID-19, enrolled during active disease. The chain combines TRBV5-1 with TRBJ1-5, with TRBD1 matching over 9 bases. The sequencing sample was made of peripheral blood. CDR3 DNA sequence: TGCGCCAGCAGCCGAACCCCCCGGACAGGGGACAGTCAGCCCCAGCATTTT. The encoded protein is CASSRTPRTGDSQPQHF.